This TCR beta chain was recorded in a study of T cell repertoires in cytomegalovirus infection. Study-wide context: Both CMV infection and a matching HLA type were indicated by public TCR beta signatures. Study-wide results and caveats: Carriage of CMV together with the relevant HLA was identifiable through cumulative public TCR beta family frequency. Dominating the ex vivo response were TCR beta clonotypes that were CMV-specific and HLA-C-restricted.

Germline assignment: CDR1 SGHTA and CDR2 FQGNSA. This CDR3 comprises 16 residues. The ends lost 5 bases at V and 0 bases at J; junction bases unmatched: 9. In this sample, this clonotype turned up many times. The antigen is not known. TCRdb independently ran MiXCR on the reads; one entry per CDR3 protein. Of 150,000 to 200,000 distinct CDR3 sequences listed, roughly 28% are singletons. The sample consisted of PBMCs. This sequence was found in a human donor in good health (CMV status not recorded). Some clones in this sample may be carry-over from other donors' samples. The V and J genes are TRBV7-2 and TRBJ2-7, with 8 bases aligning to TRBD1. As DNA, the CDR3 is TGTGCCAGCAGCGCGAGACAGGGGCCTATCTCCTACGAGCAGTACTTC. This encodes CASSARQGPISYEQYF.